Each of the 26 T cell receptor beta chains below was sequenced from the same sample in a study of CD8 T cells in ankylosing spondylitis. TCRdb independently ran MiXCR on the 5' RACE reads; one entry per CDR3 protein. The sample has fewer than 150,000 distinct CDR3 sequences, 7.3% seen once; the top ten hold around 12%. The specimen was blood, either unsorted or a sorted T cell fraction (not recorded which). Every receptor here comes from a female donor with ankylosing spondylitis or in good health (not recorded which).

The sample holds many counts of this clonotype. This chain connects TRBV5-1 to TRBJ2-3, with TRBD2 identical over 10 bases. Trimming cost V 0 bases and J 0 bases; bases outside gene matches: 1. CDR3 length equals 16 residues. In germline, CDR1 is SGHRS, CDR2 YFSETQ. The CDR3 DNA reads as TGCGCCAGCAGCTTGGTAGCGGGGGGCAGCACAGATACGCAGTATTTT. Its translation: CASSLVAGGSTDTQYF.

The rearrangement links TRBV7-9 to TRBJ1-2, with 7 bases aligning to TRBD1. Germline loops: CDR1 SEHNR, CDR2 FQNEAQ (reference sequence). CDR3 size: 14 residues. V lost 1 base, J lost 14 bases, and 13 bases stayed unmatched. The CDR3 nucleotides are TGTGCCAGCAGCTTAGTAGGGACAGAGGGGGCACAGACCTTC. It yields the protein CASSLVGTEGAQTF.

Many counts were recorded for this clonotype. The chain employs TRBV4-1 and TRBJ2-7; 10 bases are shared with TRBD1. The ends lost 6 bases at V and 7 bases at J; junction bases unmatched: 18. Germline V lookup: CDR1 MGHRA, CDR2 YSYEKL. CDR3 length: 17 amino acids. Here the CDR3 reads CASSRTIRQGASEEQYF. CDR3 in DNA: TGCGCCAGCAGTCGTACGATCAGACAGGGGGCATCGGAAGAGCAGTACTTC.

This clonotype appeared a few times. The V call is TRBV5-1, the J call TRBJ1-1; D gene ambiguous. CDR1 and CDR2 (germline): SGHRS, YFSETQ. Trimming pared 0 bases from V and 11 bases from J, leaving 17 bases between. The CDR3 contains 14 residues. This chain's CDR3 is CASSLVGGNDMAFF. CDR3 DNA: TGCGCCAGCAGCTTGGTCGGCGGCAACGATATGGCTTTCTTT.

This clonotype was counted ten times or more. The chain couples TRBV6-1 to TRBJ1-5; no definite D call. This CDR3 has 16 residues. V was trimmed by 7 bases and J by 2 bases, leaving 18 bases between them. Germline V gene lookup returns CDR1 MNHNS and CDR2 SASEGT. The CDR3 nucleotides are TGTGCCAGCACCCGTCTTGGTTTCCGGGGCAATCAGCCCCAGCATTTT. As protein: CASTRLGFRGNQPQHF.

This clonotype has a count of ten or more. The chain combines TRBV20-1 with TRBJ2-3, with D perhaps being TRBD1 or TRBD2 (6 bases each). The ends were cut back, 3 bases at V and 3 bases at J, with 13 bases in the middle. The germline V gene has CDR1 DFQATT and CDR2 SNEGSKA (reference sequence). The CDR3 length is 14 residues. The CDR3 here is CSARDLGGTDTQYF. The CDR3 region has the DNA TGCAGTGCTAGGGACTTAGGGGGGACAGATACGCAGTATTTT.

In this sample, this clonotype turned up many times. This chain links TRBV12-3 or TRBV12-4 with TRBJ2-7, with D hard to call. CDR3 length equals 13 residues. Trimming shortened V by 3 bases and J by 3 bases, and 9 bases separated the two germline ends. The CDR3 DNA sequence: TGTGCCAGCAGTTTTTTGTCTGACTACGAGCAGTACTTC. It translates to CASSFLSDYEQYF.

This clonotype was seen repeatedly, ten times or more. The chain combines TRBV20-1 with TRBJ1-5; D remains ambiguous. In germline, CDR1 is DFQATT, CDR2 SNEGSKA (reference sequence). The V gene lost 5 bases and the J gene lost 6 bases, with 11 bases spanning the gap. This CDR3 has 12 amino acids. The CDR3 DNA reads TGCAGTGCTGGAGCGCCCAGTCAGCCCCAGCATTTT. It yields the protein CSAGAPSQPQHF.

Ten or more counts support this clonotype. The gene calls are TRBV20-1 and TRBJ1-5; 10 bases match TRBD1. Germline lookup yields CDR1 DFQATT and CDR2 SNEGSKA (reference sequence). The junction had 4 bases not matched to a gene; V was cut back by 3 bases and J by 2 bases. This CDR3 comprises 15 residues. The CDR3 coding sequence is TGCAGTGCTAGCATCGGGACAGGGGGCAATCAGCCCCAGCATTTT. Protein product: CSASIGTGGNQPQHF.

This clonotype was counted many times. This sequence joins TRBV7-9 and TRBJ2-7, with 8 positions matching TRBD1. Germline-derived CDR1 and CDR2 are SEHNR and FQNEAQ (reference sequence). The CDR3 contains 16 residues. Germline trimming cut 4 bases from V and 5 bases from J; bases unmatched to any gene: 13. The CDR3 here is CASSWSGQGKGNEQYF. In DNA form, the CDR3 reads TGTGCCAGCAGCTGGTCAGGACAGGGAAAGGGGAACGAGCAGTACTTC. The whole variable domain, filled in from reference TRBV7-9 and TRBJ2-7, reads DTGVSQNPRHKITKRGQNVTFRCDPISEHNRLYWYRQTLGQGPEFLTYFQNEAQLEKSRLLSDRFSAERPKGSFSTLEIQRTEQGDSAMYLCASSWSGQGKGNEQYFGPGTRLTVT.

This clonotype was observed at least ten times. This CDR3 is CASSQVTVPDTQYF. Here the CDR3 DNA reads TGCGCCAGCAGCCAAGTAACGGTTCCAGATACGCAGTATTTT. The chain employs TRBV4-1 and TRBJ2-3; D unclear. Germline-derived CDR1 and CDR2 are MGHRA and YSYEKL. V shed 1 base and J shed 4 bases, with 9 bases lying between them. The CDR3 runs to 14 residues.

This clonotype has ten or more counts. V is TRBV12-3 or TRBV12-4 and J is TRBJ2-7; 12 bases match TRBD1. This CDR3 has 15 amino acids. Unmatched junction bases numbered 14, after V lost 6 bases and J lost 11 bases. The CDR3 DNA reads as TGTGCCAGCAGCGATACTGCCGGGACAGGGGGCGCGGAGTACTTC. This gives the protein CASSDTAGTGGAEYF.

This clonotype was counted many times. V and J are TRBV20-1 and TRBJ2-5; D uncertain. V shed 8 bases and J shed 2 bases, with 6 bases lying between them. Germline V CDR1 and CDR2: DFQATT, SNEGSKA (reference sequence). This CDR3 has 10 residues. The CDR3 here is CSFNQETQYF. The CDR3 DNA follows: TGCAGTTTCAATCAAGAGACCCAGTACTTC.

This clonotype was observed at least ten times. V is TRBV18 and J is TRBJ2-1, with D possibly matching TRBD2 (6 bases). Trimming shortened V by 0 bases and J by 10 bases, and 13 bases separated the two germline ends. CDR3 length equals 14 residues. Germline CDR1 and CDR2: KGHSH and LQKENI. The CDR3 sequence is CASSPPYGTLEQFF. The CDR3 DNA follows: TGTGCCAGCTCACCACCGTACGGGACTCTAGAGCAGTTCTTC.

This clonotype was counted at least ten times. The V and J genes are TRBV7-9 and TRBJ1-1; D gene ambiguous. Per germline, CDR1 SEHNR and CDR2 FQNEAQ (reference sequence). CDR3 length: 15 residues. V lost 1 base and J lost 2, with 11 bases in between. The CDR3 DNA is TGTGCCAGCAGCTTAGTTTCGGATCCCAACACTGAAGCTTTCTTT. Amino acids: CASSLVSDPNTEAFF.

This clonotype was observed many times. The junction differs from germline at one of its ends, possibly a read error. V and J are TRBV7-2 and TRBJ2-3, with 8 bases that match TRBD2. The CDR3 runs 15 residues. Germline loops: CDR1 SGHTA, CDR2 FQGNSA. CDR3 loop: CASTLSSGGPYTQYF. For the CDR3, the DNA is TGTGCCAGCACCTTAAGTTCGGGGGGGCCTTATACGCAGTATTTT.

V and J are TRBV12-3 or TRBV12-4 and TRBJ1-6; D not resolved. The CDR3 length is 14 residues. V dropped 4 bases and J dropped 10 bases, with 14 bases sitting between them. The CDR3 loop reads CASSCLRSWSPLHF. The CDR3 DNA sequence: TGTGCCAGCAGTTGCCTTAGGTCTTGGTCACCCCTCCACTTT.

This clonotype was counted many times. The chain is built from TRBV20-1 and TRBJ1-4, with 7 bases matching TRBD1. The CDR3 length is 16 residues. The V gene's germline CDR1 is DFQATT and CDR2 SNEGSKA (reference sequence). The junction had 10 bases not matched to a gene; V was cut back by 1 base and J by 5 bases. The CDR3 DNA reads TGCAGTGCTAGAGCCCTTGGACAGGCGAAAAATGAAAAACTGTTTTTT. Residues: CSARALGQAKNEKLFF.

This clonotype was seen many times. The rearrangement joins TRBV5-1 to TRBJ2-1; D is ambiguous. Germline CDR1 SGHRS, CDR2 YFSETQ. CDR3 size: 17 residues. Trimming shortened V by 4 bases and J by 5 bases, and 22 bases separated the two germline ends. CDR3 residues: CASSPKVRRDTHNEQFF. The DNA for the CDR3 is TGCGCCAGCAGCCCGAAGGTCAGAAGGGATACCCACAATGAGCAGTTCTTC.

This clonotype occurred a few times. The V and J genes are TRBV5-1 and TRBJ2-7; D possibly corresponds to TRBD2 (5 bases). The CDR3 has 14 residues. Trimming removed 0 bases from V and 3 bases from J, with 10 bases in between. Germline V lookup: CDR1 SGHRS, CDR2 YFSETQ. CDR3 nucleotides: TGCGCCAGCAGCTTGGATACGGGATACTACGAGCAGTACTTC. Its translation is CASSLDTGYYEQYF.

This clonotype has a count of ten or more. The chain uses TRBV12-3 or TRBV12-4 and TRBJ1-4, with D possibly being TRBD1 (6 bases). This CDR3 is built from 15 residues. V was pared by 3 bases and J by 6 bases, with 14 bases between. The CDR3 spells CASSFLQGRDEKLFF. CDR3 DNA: TGTGCCAGCAGTTTCCTTCAGGGGAGGGATGAAAAACTGTTTTTT.

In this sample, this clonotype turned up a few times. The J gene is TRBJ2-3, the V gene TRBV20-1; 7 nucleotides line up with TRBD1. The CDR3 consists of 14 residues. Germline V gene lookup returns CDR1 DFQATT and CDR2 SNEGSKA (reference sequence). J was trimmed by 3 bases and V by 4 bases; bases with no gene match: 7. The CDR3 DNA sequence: TGCAGTGCTACCGACAGGGTGTGGACAGATACGCAGTATTTT. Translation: CSATDRVWTDTQYF.

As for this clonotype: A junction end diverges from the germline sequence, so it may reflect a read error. The CDR3 loop reads CTSSRQLSGNTIYF. CDR3 coding DNA: TGTACCAGCAGCCGACAGCTCTCTGGAAACACCATATATTTT. The J gene is TRBJ1-3, the V gene TRBV5-6, with D maybe TRBD1 (5 bases). This CDR3 has 14 residues. Per the germline V gene, CDR1 is SGHDT and CDR2 is YYEEEE.

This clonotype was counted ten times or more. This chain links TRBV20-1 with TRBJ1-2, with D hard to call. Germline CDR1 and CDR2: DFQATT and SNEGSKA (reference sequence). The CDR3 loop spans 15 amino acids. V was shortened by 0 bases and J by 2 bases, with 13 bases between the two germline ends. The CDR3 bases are TGCAGTGCTAGAGATCGGGTCACCAGAAACTATGGCTACACCTTC. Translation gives CSARDRVTRNYGYTF.

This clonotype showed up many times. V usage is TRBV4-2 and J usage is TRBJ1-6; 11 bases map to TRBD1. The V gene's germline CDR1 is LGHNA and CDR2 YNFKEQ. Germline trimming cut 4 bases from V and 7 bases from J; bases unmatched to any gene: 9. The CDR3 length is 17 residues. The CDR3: CASSRLGQGVSNSPLHF. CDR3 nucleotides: TGTGCCAGCAGCCGACTGGGACAGGGGGTTTCCAATTCACCCCTCCACTTT.

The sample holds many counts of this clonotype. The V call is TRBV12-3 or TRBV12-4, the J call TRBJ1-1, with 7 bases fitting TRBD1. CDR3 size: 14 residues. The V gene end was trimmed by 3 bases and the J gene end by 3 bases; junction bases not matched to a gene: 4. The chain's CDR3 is CASSFLGQYTEAFF. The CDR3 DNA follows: TGTGCCAGCAGTTTCCTGGGACAGTACACTGAAGCTTTCTTT.